Listed here are 6 T cell receptor beta chains from one sample, sequenced in a study of blood T cell repertoires in COVID-19. Generated by immunoSEQ multiplex PCR, the TCRdb table keeps only in-frame clones and is missing some. Altogether about 330,000 clones are present, roughly 90% being singletons, with the ten largest covering roughly 4%. The sample consisted of peripheral blood. The receptors come from a woman aged 45-65 years with active or convalescent COVID-19.

The genes are TRBV24-1 and TRBJ2-3; the match to TRBD2 covers 14 bases. CDR1 is KGHDR, CDR2 SFDVKD, per germline. The CDR3 is made up of 17 amino acids. Losses at the gene ends were 3 bases for V and 4 bases for J; bases not matched to a gene: 5. The CDR3 here is CATSDPGLAGDPDTQYF. The CDR3, as DNA: TGTGCCACCAGTGATCCGGGACTAGCGGGAGATCCAGATACGCAGTATTTT.

The chain has TRBV6-5 and TRBJ1-1; 8 nucleotides agree with TRBD1. The CDR3 sequence is 14 residues long. The junction had 6 bases not matched to a gene; V was cut back by 6 bases and J by 3 bases. Germline assignment: CDR1 MNHEY and CDR2 SVGAGI. For the CDR3, the DNA is TGTGCCAGCAGCTCAGGGGGCTGGTACACTGAAGCTTTCTTT. It specifies CASSSGGWYTEAFF.

J is TRBJ2-1 and V is TRBV5-8; 11 nucleotides agree with TRBD2. Germline V gene lookup returns CDR1 SGHTS and CDR2 YDEGEE. V was clipped by 6 bases and J by 7 bases; unmatched bases: 12. The CDR3 sequence is 16 residues long. CDR3 nucleotide sequence: TGTGCCAGCATCCTTAGCGGGGGGGCCTTGAATAATGAGCAGTTCTTC. Translating it yields CASILSGGALNNEQFF.

CDR3 bases: TGTGCCAGCAGCAGAGGACAGCGCACAGATACGCAGTATTTT. Translation gives CASSRGQRTDTQYF. The chain links TRBV7-6 to TRBJ2-3; D may be TRBD1 (6 bases). This CDR3 has 14 amino acids. V dropped 5 bases and J dropped 1 base, with 10 bases sitting between them. Germline V CDR1 and CDR2: SGHVS, FNYEAQ.

V gene TRBV6-5 combines with J gene TRBJ2-1; 8 nucleotides agree with TRBD2. From germline, CDR1 is MNHEY and CDR2 SVGAGI. This CDR3 contains 14 residues. V trimming: 9 bases; J trimming: 7 bases; junction bases outside the gene matches: 11. CDR3 nucleotides: TGTGCCAGTTCGGGGGGGGGTACGAAAAATGAGCAGTTCTTC. Translated: CASSGGGTKNEQFF.

This clone is a singleton in its sample. The rearrangement joins TRBV6-5 to TRBJ1-5, with 8 bases identical to TRBD1. The CDR3 is made up of 14 amino acids. Germline loops: CDR1 MNHEY, CDR2 SVGAGI. V trimming: 8 bases; J trimming: 3 bases; junction bases outside the gene matches: 6. The CDR3 DNA is TGTGCCAGCTTGGCGGACAGGGTCAATCAGCCCCAGCATTTT. Amino acids: CASLADRVNQPQHF.